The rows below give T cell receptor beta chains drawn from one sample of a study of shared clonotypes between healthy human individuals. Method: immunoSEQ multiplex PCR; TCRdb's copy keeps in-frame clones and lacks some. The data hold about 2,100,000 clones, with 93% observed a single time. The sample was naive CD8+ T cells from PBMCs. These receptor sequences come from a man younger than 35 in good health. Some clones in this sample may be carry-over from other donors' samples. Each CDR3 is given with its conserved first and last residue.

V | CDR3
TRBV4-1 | CASSQGQVYYNEQFF
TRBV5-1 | CASSLEGGAGEKLFF
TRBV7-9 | CASSPPTSGRYEQYF
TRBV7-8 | CASSLVPESYEQYF
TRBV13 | CASSLEEGVSPYEQYF
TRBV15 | CATSSQQNPWRENTGELFF
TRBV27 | CASRGRAGTEAFF
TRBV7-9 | CASSVQGYEQYF
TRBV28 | CASSFAEDTQYF
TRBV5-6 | CASSLGASGANVLTF
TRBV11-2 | CASSLAQGRTEAFF
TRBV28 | CASSFPGGTEAFF
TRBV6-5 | CASSYPTQGRVGEQYF
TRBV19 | CASSSGTGIYEQYF
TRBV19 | CASSGINEKLFF
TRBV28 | CASSWGGEQFF
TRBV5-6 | CASSLPSVSGWSYNEQFF
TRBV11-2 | CASSFGASAYEQYF
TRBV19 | CATRTGELFF
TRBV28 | CASSLTGRGREKLFF
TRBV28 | CASSLWSGEAFF
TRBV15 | CATSSVDRNTEAFF
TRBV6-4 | CASSATEYAGELFF
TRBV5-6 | CASSLKLAGGPRDTQYF
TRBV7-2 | CASSLGLAGGPNSETQYF
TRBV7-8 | CASSPASRGGTEAFF
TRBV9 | CASSALGLAVGFEQFF
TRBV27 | CASSLQGNTEAFF
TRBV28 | CASSFERTNYGYTF
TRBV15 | CATSMSRKPEKLFF
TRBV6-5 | CASSGDNYGYTF
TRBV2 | CASSDLSRSSYEQYF
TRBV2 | CASPKGQGDTEAFF